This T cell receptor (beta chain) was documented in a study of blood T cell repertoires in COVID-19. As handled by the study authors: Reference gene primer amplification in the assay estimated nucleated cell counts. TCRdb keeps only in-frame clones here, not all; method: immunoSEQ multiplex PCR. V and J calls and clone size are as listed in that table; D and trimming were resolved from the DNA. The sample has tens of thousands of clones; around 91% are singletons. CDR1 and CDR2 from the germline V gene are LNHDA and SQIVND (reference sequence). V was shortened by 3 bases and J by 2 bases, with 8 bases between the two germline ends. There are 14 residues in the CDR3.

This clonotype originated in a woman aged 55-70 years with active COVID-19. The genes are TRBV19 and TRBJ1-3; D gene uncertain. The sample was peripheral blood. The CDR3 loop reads CASSIKATGNTIYF. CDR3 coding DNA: TGTGCCAGTAGTATCAAAGCAACTGGAAACACCATATATTTT.